This T cell receptor (beta chain) came from a study of monozygotic twins with inflammatory bowel disease. General study findings and limits: Repertoire similarity did not separate concordant from discordant twins, possibly from limited power.

Germline V gene sequence: CDR1 KGHSH, CDR2 LQKENI. The CDR3 is 14 residues long. Of note for this clonotype: Its antigen is unknown.

The cDNA of both the TCRalpha and TCRbeta chains was subjected to two nested PCRs of around 16 and 10 cycles. From the 5' RACE reads, TCRdb lists one entry per CDR3 protein and no DNA. The ten top clones account for 5.5% to 6.5%, within a sample of fewer than 400,000 distinct CDR3 sequences. The TCR originated in a human donor with ulcerative colitis or Crohn's disease, or a healthy co-twin of an affected twin (not recorded which). The rearrangement uses TRBV18 and TRBJ2-5; TCRdb gives TRBD1 as the D gene, but with no DNA this cannot be confirmed. What was sequenced was blood. The CDR3 protein is CASSPLDRQETQYF.